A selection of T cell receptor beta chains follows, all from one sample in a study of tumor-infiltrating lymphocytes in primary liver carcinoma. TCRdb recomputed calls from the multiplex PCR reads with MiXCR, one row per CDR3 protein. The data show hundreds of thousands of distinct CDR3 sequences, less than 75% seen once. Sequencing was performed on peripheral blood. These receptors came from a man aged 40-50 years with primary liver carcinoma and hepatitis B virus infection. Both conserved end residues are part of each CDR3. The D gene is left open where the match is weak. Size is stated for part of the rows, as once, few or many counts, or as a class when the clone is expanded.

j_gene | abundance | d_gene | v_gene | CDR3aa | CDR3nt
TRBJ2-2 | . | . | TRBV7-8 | CASSSLLAIVNTGELFF | TGTGCCAGCAGTTCGCTTCTCGCCATTGTGAACACCGGGGAGCTGTTTTTT
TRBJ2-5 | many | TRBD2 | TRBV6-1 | CASSEASGGGQETQYF | TGTGCCAGCAGTGAAGCTAGCGGGGGCGGCCAAGAGACCCAGTACTTC
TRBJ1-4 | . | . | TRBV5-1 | CATRAGPNEKLFF | TGCGCCACGAGGGCAGGCCCCAATGAAAAACTGTTTTTT
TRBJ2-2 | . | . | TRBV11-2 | CGSSLYSGANTGELFF | TGTGGCAGCAGCTTATACTCGGGAGCGAACACCGGGGAGCTGTTTTTT
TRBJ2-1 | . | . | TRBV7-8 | CASSFGAGRGERFF | TGTGCCAGCAGCTTTGGGGCCGGGAGAGGTGAGCGGTTCTTC
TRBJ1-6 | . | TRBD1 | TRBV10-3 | CAIKGQFNSPLHF | TGTGCCATCAAGGGACAGTTTAATTCACCCCTCCACTTT
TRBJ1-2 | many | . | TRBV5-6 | CASSEPGLQIYGYTF | TGTGCCAGCAGCGAACCGGGACTTCAAATTTATGGCTACACCTTC
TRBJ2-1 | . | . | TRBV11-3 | CASSLSVGGLNEQFF | TGTGCCAGCAGCTTATCAGTAGGAGGGCTCAATGAGCAGTTCTTC
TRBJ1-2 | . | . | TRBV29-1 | CSTRGTIYDYTF | TGCAGTACAAGGGGCACTATCTATGACTACACCTTC
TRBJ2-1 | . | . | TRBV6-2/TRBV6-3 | CTSSYLLSNSEHFF | TGTACCAGCAGTTACTTGCTGTCCAATAGTGAGCACTTCTTC
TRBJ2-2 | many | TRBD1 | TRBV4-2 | CASSLGQANTGELFF | TGTGCCAGCAGCCTTGGACAGGCGAACACCGGGGAGCTGTTTTTT
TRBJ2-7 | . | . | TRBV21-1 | CASSKVGGTPYEQYF | TGTGCCAGCAGCAAAGTAGGCGGAACCCCCTACGAGCAGTACTTC
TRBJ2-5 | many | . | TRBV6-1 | CASSEWSGQETQYF | TGTGCCAGCAGTGAATGGAGCGGACAAGAGACCCAGTACTTC
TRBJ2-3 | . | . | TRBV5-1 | CASSPRTDSTDTQYF | TGCGCCAGCAGCCCCCGGACCGATAGCACAGATACGCAGTATTTT
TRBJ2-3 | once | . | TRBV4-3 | CASNLRALGPDTQYF | TGCGCCAGCAACCTTCGAGCTCTGGGCCCAGATACGCAGTATTTT
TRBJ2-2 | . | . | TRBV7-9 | CASTPGANTGELFF | TGTGCCAGCACCCCTGGCGCGAACACCGGGGAGCTGTTTTTT
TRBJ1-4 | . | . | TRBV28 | CASRDDTRTNEKLFF | TGTGCCAGTAGGGACGACACTAGAACTAATGAAAAACTGTTTTTT
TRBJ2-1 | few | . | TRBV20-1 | CSARDRAGAVEQFF | TGCAGTGCTAGAGATAGGGCGGGGGCCGTTGAGCAGTTCTTC
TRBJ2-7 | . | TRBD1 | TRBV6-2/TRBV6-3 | CTSSTLRTGIHEQNF | TGTACCAGCAGTACCCTCAGGACAGGGATTCACGAGCAGAACTTC
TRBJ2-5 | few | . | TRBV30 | CAWGEQGETQYF | TGTGCCTGGGGCGAACAGGGAGAGACCCAGTACTTC
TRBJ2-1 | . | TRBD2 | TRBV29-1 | CSVGLAGGFYNEKFF | TGTAGCGTTGGACTAGCGGGAGGCTTCTACAATGAGAAGTTCTTC
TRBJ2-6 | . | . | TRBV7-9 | CTSSRFSGYSGANVLTF | TGTACCAGCAGCCGATTTAGCGGTTACTCTGGGGCCAACGTCCTGACTTTC
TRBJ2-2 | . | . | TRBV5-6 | CARSFVGGRNTGELFF | TGTGCCAGGAGCTTCGTCGGGGGTCGAAACACCGGGGAGCTGTTTTTT
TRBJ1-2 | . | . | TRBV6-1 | CASSEFRSNGYTF | TGTGCCAGCAGTGAATTCAGGAGTAATGGCTACACCTTC
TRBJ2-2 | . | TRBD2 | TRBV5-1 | CANSSVTSGSTGELFF | TGCGCCAACAGCTCGGTGACTAGCGGGAGCACCGGGGAGCTGTTTTTT
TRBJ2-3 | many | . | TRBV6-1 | CASRRGGPTDTQYF | TGTGCCAGCCGTAGGGGGGGCCCCACAGATACGCAGTATTTT
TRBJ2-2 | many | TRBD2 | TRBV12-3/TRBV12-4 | CASSLAGRDTGELFF | TGTGCCAGCAGTTTAGCTGGGAGGGACACCGGGGAGCTGTTTTTT
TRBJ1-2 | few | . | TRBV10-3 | CAISERPSTNYGYTF | TGTGCCATCAGTGAGAGGCCGTCGACTAACTATGGCTACACCTTC
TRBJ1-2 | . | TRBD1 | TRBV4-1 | CTSSQDRQGAQDYGYTF | TGCACCAGCAGCCAAGATCGTCAGGGGGCGCAGGACTATGGTTACACCTTC
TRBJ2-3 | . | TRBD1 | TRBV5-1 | CASSLGQGRTNTQYF | TGCGCCAGCAGCTTGGGACAGGGACGCACAAATACGCAGTATTTT
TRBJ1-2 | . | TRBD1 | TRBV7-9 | CTSSPTGGWAGHTF | TGTACCAGCAGCCCGACAGGGGGCTGGGCTGGCCACACCTTC
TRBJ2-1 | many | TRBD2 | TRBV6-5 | CASSYSGTSGRGNEQFF | TGTGCCAGCAGTTACTCCGGGACTAGCGGGAGAGGGAATGAGCAGTTCTTC
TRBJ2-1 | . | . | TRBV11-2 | CASSSQMGGDEQFF | TGTGCCAGCAGCTCTCAAATGGGGGGAGATGAGCAGTTCTTT
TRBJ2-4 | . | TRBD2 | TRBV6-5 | CASSHSGLAGAVAIQYF | TGTGCCAGCAGCCACTCAGGACTAGCGGGAGCCGTGGCCATTCAGTACTTC
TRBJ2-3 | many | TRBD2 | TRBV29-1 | CSGSHSGIGTDTQYF | TGCAGCGGATCTCATAGCGGGATCGGGACAGATACGCAGTATTTT
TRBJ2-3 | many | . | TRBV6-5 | CASSTNHYTDTQYF | TGTGCCAGCAGCACGAACCACTACACAGATACGCAGTATTTT
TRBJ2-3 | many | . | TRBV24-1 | CATSGRGTTSTDTQYF | TGTGCCACCAGTGGGAGGGGAACGACTAGCACAGATACGCAGTATTTT
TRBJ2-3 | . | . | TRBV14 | CASSARQEQYF | TGTGCCAGCAGCGCAAGACAGGAGCAGTATTTT
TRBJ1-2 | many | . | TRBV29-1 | CSVALTRGYGYTF | TGCAGCGTAGCCCTTACGAGGGGGTATGGCTACACCTTC
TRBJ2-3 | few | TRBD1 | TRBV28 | CASSSRDRGMDTQYF | TGTGCCAGCAGTTCCAGGGACAGGGGTATGGATACGCAGTATTTT
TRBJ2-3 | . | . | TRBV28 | CASRAYANTDTQYF | TGTGCCAGCAGAGCCTATGCAAACACAGATACGCAGTATTTT
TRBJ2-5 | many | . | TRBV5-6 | CASSPGTRETQYF | TGTGCCAGCAGCCCAGGGACCAGGGAGACCCAGTACTTC
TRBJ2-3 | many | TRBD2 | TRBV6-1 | CASSAGTRGGDTQYF | TGTGCCAGCAGTGCCGGGACTAGAGGCGGAGATACGCAGTATTTT
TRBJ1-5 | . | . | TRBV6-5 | CASSRTVIQPQHF | TGTGCCAGCAGCCGTACAGTGATTCAGCCCCAGCATTTT
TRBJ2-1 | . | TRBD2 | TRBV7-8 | CANSSPGLEWTYNEQFF | TGTGCCAACAGCTCCCCAGGACTAGAGTGGACCTACAATGAGCAGTTCTTC
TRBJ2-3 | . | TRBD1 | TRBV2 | CASTDRALGDTQYF | TGTGCCAGCACGGACAGGGCGCTTGGAGATACGCAGTATTTT
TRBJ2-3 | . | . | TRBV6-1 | CASSVRMGESSYTQYF | TGTGCCAGCAGTGTAAGGATGGGAGAATCCTCCTATACGCAGTATTTT
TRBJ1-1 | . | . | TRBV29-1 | CRVVAVGSEAFF | TGCAGAGTTGTAGCGGTAGGGTCTGAAGCTTTCTTT
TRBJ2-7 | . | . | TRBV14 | CASSQVRGQYF | TGTGCCAGCAGCCAAGTGAGGGGGCAGTACTTC
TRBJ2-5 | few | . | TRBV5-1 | CASGSLGQGAQETQYF | TGCGCCAGCGGCTCTCTCGGGCAAGGGGCGCAAGAGACCCAGTACTTC
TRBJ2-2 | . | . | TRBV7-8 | CASSPHTGELFF | TGTGCCAGCAGCCCGCACACCGGGGAGCTGTTTTTT
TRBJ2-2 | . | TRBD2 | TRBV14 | CASSQEVLGLAGTNTGELFF | TGTGCCAGCAGCCAAGAGGTTCTGGGACTAGCGGGAACTAACACCGGGGAGCTGTTTTTT
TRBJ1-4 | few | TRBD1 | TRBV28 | CASSHRDRGPDKKLFF | TGTGCCAGCAGCCATCGGGACAGGGGCCCAGATAAAAAACTGTTTTTT
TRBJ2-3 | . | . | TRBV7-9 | CASSSPTSGTDTQYF | TGTGCCAGCAGCTCCCCAACATCCGGCACAGATACGCAGTATTTT
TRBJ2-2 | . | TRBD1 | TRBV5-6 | CASSRLGQGSGTGELFF | TGTGCCAGCAGCCGTCTCGGACAGGGCTCGGGCACCGGGGAGCTGTTTTTT
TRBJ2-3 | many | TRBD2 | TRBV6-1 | CASSGLAGNTDTQYF | TGTGCCAGCAGTGGGCTAGCGGGGAACACAGATACGCAGTATTTT
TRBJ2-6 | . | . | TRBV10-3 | CAISVAGASVLTF | TGCGCCATCAGTGTAGCTGGGGCCAGCGTCCTGACTTTC
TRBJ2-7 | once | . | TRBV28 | CASSPTLGGEQYF | TGTGCCAGCAGTCCGACCCTGGGGGGCGAGCAGTACTTC
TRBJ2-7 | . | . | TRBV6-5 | CASNSGSYEQYF | TGTGCCAGCAATTCAGGCAGCTACGAGCAGTACTTC
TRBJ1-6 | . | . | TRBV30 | CAWSGQGNPNSPHHF | TGTGCCTGGAGTGGGCAGGGGAATCCGAATTCACCCCACCACTTT